The next 30 T cell receptor beta chains were all read from a single sample in a study of T cell repertoires in cytomegalovirus infection (dated by TCRdb to about 2019). The run used an Illumina HiSeq 1500. The public reads were reanalyzed by TCRdb: fastp trimming at Q25, MiXCR alignment, in-frame beta chains only. Identical CDR3 proteins give one entry, which carries the most common genes and DNA. For this sample the table gives fewer than 250,000 distinct CDR3 sequences, of which more than 9% were detected only once. The ten largest clones capture 1.5% to 2% of the sample. The sequencing sample was made of PBMCs. The origin of the receptors is a human donor in good health (CMV status not recorded). Some clones in this sample may be carry-over from other donors' samples.

This chain's CDR3 is CASSRDSPFYGYTF. Written as DNA, the CDR3 is TGTGCCAGCTCACGGGACAGCCCGTTCTATGGCTACACCTTC. The chain carries TRBV18 and TRBJ1-2; 7 positions match TRBD1. Looked up from germline, CDR1 is KGHSH and CDR2 is LQKENI. The CDR3 length is 14 residues. J gave up 4 bases and V 4 bases, and 6 bases lay outside the gene matches. Filled out from reference TRBV18 and TRBJ1-2, the complete variable domain reads NAGVMQNPRHLVRRRGQEARLRCSPMKGHSHVYWYRQLPEEGLKFMVYLQKENIIDESGMPKERFSAEFPKEGPSILRIQQVVRGDSAAYFCASSRDSPFYGYTFGSGTRLTVV.

This clonotype came up many times. This may arise from a read error, as a much more abundant clone is one base away. The chain uses TRBV5-6 and TRBJ2-6; D is unresolved. This CDR3 comprises 14 residues. The V end lost 3 bases, the J end lost 0 bases, and 4 bases lay between the germline ends. From germline, CDR1 is SGHDT and CDR2 YYEEEE. The DNA for the CDR3 is TGTGCCAGCAGCTCTACCTCTGGGGCCAACGTCCTGACTTTC. Its protein is CASSSTSGANVLTF.

This clonotype showed up many times. The rearrangement uses TRBV28 and TRBJ1-2; 7 positions match TRBD1. The germline CDR1 and CDR2 sequences are MDHEN and SYDVKM. The length of the CDR3 is 13 residues. Losses at the gene ends were 6 bases for V and 7 bases for J; bases not matched to a gene: 8. The CDR3 is CASRDRRGFGYTF. Here the CDR3 DNA reads TGTGCCAGCAGGGACAGGCGGGGCTTTGGCTACACCTTC.

At least ten counts were recorded for this clonotype. The V call is TRBV7-2, the J call TRBJ1-5; D might be TRBD1 (5 bases). The germline CDR1 and CDR2 sequences are SGHTA and FQGNSA. V was clipped by 1 base and J by 13 bases, with 26 bases between them. The CDR3 sequence is 17 residues long. CDR3 residues: CASSLESPLAVVQGQHF. CDR3 nucleotides: TGTGCCAGCAGCTTAGAGTCCCCCTTGGCCGTGGTCCAGGGACAGCATTTT.

Details on this clonotype: Just one base apart from a much larger clone, this may be a read error. The chain employs TRBV10-3 and TRBJ2-7; 9 positions agree with TRBD1. Germline V CDR1 and CDR2: ENHRY, SYGVKD. The CDR3 covers 13 residues. The CDR3 DNA is TGTGCCATCCTGGGACAGGGTTCCCACGACCAGTACTTC. This gives the protein CAILGQGSHDQYF.

This clonotype came up many times. The rearrangement links TRBV6-1 to TRBJ1-5, with D perhaps TRBD1 (5 bases). CDR3 length: 16 amino acids. Looked up from germline, CDR1 is MNHNS and CDR2 is SASEGT. V was shortened by 1 base and J by 6 bases, with 16 bases between the two germline ends. CDR3 in amino acids: CASSEGGWGTGQPQHF. CDR3 in DNA: TGTGCCAGCAGTGAAGGTGGGTGGGGAACAGGTCAGCCCCAGCATTTT.

This clonotype was recorded at least ten times. The V and J genes are TRBV11-3 and TRBJ2-1; D gene uncertain. The CDR3 contains 14 residues. V dropped 5 bases and J dropped 3 bases, with 11 bases sitting between them. Germline-derived CDR1 and CDR2 are SGHNT and YENEEA. Written as DNA, the CDR3 is TGTGCCAGCAGCCCCTCCTCGGTCTACAATGAGCAGTTCTTC. As protein: CASSPSSVYNEQFF.

The V gene is TRBV7-3, the J gene TRBJ2-7, with unresolved D. With 6 bases removed from V and 2 bases from J, the gap between germline ends came to 23 bases. Germline lookup yields CDR1 SGHTA and CDR2 FQGTGA. The CDR3 totals 17 residues. The CDR3 reads CASSPMPAQQLAYEQYF. DNA for the CDR3: TGTGCCAGCAGTCCTATGCCCGCACAGCAGTTGGCCTACGAGCAGTACTTC.

This clonotype was seen repeatedly, ten times or more. The V gene is TRBV7-2, the J gene TRBJ1-1; D remains ambiguous. V gave up 0 bases and J gave up 8 bases, with 7 bases separating them. The CDR3 loop spans 12 amino acids. Per the germline V gene, CDR1 is SGHTA and CDR2 is FQGNSA. CDR3 protein: CASSLAGPEAFF. CDR3 nucleotide sequence: TGTGCCAGCAGCTTAGCTGGGCCCGAAGCTTTCTTT.

This clonotype was counted ten times or more. The chain couples TRBV6-1 to TRBJ2-7; D may be TRBD1 (5 bases). This CDR3 is built from 16 residues. The V end lost 5 bases, the J end lost 0 bases, and 17 bases lay between the germline ends. Germline-derived CDR1 and CDR2 are MNHNS and SASEGT. CDR3 amino acids: CASSSETGFTSYEQYF. The CDR3 DNA is TGTGCCAGCAGTTCGGAAACAGGATTTACCTCCTACGAGCAGTACTTC.

This clonotype was recorded at least ten times. The V gene is TRBV7-7, the J gene TRBJ2-5, with D uncertain. The CDR3 length is 13 residues. Between the trimmed V and J ends, which lost 5 bases and 3 bases, there was a span of 10 bases. CDR1 and CDR2 from the germline V gene are SSHAT and FNYEAQ (reference sequence). The CDR3 DNA follows: TGTGCCAGCAGCACCCGGAGAGAAGAGACCCAGTACTTC. This translates into CASSTRREETQYF. Variable domain in full (rest from reference TRBV7-7 and TRBJ2-5): GAGVSQSPRYKVTKRGQDVTLRCDPISSHATLYWYQQALGQGPEFLTYFNYEAQPDKSGLPSDRFSAERPEGSISTLTIQRTEQRDSAMYRCASSTRREETQYFGPGTRLLVL.

The rearrangement links TRBV15 to TRBJ2-1; D gene ambiguous. The V gene's germline CDR1 is LNHNV and CDR2 YYDKDF (reference sequence). The CDR3 consists of 14 residues. Trimming shortened V by 3 bases and J by 8 bases, and 14 bases separated the two germline ends. The CDR3 bases are TGTGCCACCAGCAGCCCATCCATTGAGGATGAGCAGTTCTTC. Translating gives CATSSPSIEDEQFF. Based on the CDR3 plus reference TRBV15 and TRBJ2-1, the full variable domain is DAMVIQNPRYQVTQFGKPVTLSCSQTLNHNVMYWYQQKSSQAPKLLFHYYDKDFNNEADTPDNFQSRRPNTSFCFLDIRSPGLGDTAMYLCATSSPSIEDEQFFGPGTRLTVL.

The chain employs TRBV7-2 and TRBJ2-7; 9 bases are a match to TRBD2. Germline lookup yields CDR1 SGHTA and CDR2 FQGNSA. The CDR3 consists of 15 residues. Losses at the gene ends were 1 base for V and 3 bases for J; bases not matched to a gene: 4. CDR3 bases: TGTGCCAGCAGCTTAGAACTAGCGGGTCTCTACGAGCAGTACTTC. Translation: CASSLELAGLYEQYF.

Turning to this clonotype: This could be a read error, since a much larger clone is one nucleotide away. This rearrangement joins TRBV29-1 to TRBJ2-5; weak D call: TRBD1 (6 bases). The germline V gene encodes CDR1 SQVTM and CDR2 ANQGSEA. This CDR3 spans 15 amino acids. Trimming shortened V by 3 bases and J by 2 bases, and 16 bases separated the two germline ends. CDR3 nucleotide sequence: TGCAGCGTTGACCTAGGGGGTGGGGCACAAGAGACCCAGTACTTC. Encoded protein: CSVDLGGGAQETQYF.

There are many counts of this clonotype. V and J are TRBV7-2 and TRBJ1-2; 9 bases are a match to TRBD1. Per germline, CDR1 SGHTA and CDR2 FQGNSA. This CDR3 contains 13 residues. V lost 4 bases and J lost 6; bases outside the gene matches: 3. The CDR3 loop is CASSWRTGDGYTF. For the CDR3, the DNA is TGTGCCAGCAGCTGGAGGACAGGGGATGGCTACACCTTC. Full variable domain (missing parts from reference TRBV7-2 and TRBJ1-2): GAGVSQSPSNKVTEKGKDVELRCDPISGHTALYWYRQSLGQGLEFLIYFQGNSAPDKSGLPSDRFSAERTGGSVSTLTIQRTQQEDSAVYLCASSWRTGDGYTFGSGTRLTVV.

This clonotype was counted ten times or more. The chain employs TRBV6-2 or TRBV6-3 and TRBJ1-5; D may be TRBD1 (6 bases). Per germline, CDR1 MNHEY and CDR2 SVGEGT. V was pared by 5 bases and J by 4 bases, with 18 bases between. This CDR3 contains 16 residues. In DNA, the CDR3 is TGTGCCAGCAGTCCACAGGGAACCCTACGTAATCAGCCCCAGCATTTT. Translation gives CASSPQGTLRNQPQHF.

Many counts were recorded for this clonotype. This chain connects TRBV7-2 to TRBJ1-4, with D hard to call. CDR3 length: 14 amino acids. Germline assignment: CDR1 SGHTA and CDR2 FQGNSA. The germline V and J ends were trimmed by 2 bases and 4 bases, with 8 bases remaining between them. The chain's CDR3 is CASSLLGLNEKLFF. Written as DNA, the CDR3 is TGTGCCAGCAGCTTACTAGGGCTTAATGAAAAACTGTTTTTT.

This clonotype appeared a few times. This rearrangement joins TRBV2 to TRBJ2-1; 7 bases agree with TRBD2. The CDR3 runs 15 residues. Losses at the gene ends were 5 bases for V and 7 bases for J; bases not matched to a gene: 11. Looked up from germline, CDR1 is SNHLY and CDR2 is FYNNEI. The CDR3 spells CASSPGGISGNEQFF. The CDR3 coding sequence is TGTGCCAGCAGTCCGGGGGGAATCTCGGGGAATGAGCAGTTCTTC.

This clonotype was detected many times. The chain couples TRBV19 to TRBJ1-2; no clear D gene. This CDR3 spans 12 amino acids. Germline lookup yields CDR1 LNHDA and CDR2 SQIVND (reference sequence). Trimming left V 7 bases short and J 0 bases short, with 6 bases between. CDR3 sequence reads: CASNTANYGYTF. CDR3 DNA sequence: TGTGCCAGTAATACCGCTAACTATGGCTACACCTTC.

At least ten counts were recorded for this clonotype. The V and J genes are TRBV7-2 and TRBJ1-4; no firm D call. CDR3 length: 14 amino acids. The V end lost 0 bases, the J end lost 7 bases, and 9 bases lay between the germline ends. Looked up from germline, CDR1 is SGHTA and CDR2 is FQGNSA. Here the CDR3 reads CASSLARASEKLFF. The CDR3 region has the DNA TGTGCCAGCAGCTTAGCCCGGGCTAGTGAAAAACTGTTTTTT.

This clonotype was observed at least ten times. The V gene is TRBV7-2, the J gene TRBJ1-5; no definite D call. V was trimmed by 1 base and J by 6 bases, leaving 13 bases between them. CDR3 length: 15 residues. CDR1 and CDR2 from the germline V gene are SGHTA and FQGNSA. For the CDR3, the DNA is TGTGCCAGCAGCTTAGAACAGAACCCCAGTCAGCCCCAGCATTTT. Translation gives CASSLEQNPSQPQHF.

This clonotype was picked up a small number of times. The chain uses TRBV7-2 and TRBJ2-7, with D possibly matching TRBD2 (6 bases). Germline assignment: CDR1 SGHTA and CDR2 FQGNSA. The CDR3 consists of 14 residues. V was pared by 0 bases and J by 3 bases, with 9 bases between. The CDR3 region is CASSLAGRDYEQYF. CDR3 sequence (DNA): TGTGCCAGCAGCTTAGCGGGGCGGGACTACGAGCAGTACTTC.

This clonotype was detected ten times or more. The genes are TRBV12-5 and TRBJ2-2, with TRBD2 matching over 11 bases. With V trimmed by 5 bases and J by 0 bases, 2 bases remained unmatched. This CDR3 has 16 residues. Germline V gene data show CDR1 as LGHNT and CDR2 as FRNRAP. The CDR3 DNA reads as TGTGCTAGTGGTCCGGGACTAGCGGCGAACACCGGGGAGCTGTTTTTT. This codes for CASGPGLAANTGELFF.

This clonotype was observed a few times. The V gene is TRBV9, the J gene TRBJ1-1; TRBD1 matches at 8 bases. V lost 0 bases and J lost 0; bases outside the gene matches: 7. Germline lookup yields CDR1 SGDLS and CDR2 YYNGEE. The CDR3 is 17 amino acids. The CDR3 reads CASSVDPLTGVNTEAFF. The CDR3 nucleotides are TGTGCCAGCAGCGTAGACCCCCTGACAGGGGTGAACACTGAAGCTTTCTTT.

The V gene is TRBV7-3, the J gene TRBJ2-1; D may match TRBD1 or TRBD2 (6 bases each). The CDR3 sequence is 14 residues long. The V end lost 1 base, the J end lost 6 bases, and 10 bases lay between the germline ends. Germline loops: CDR1 SGHTA, CDR2 FQGTGA. In nucleotides, the CDR3 is TGTGCCAGCAGCTTAAACTGGGGGGCCAATGAGCAGTTCTTC. Translating it yields CASSLNWGANEQFF.

The chain recombines TRBV23-1 with TRBJ2-7, with 9 bases aligning to TRBD1. TRBV23-1 is treated as an ORF (open reading frame) with a function not yet certain. V was clipped by 2 bases and J by 0 bases; unmatched bases: 11. The CDR3 totals 18 residues. The CDR3 loop reads CASSQPYLGQGSSYEQYF. In DNA form, the CDR3 reads TGCGCCAGCAGTCAACCTTACCTGGGACAGGGAAGCTCCTACGAGCAGTACTTC.

This clonotype was seen many times. The V and J genes are TRBV7-2 and TRBJ1-2; 10 nucleotides match TRBD1. The CDR3 covers 13 residues. After removal of 1 base from V and 7 bases from J, the junction contained 0 bases not matched to a gene. Germline V CDR1 and CDR2: SGHTA, FQGNSA. CDR3 sequence (DNA): TGTGCCAGCAGCTTAGGACAGGGGGCTGGCTACACCTTC. Amino acid sequence: CASSLGQGAGYTF.

The chain uses TRBV10-3 and TRBJ2-1; 11 nucleotides match TRBD2. J gave up 9 bases and V 4 bases, and 5 bases lay outside the gene matches. The CDR3 spans 14 residues. Germline CDR1 ENHRY, CDR2 SYGVKD. CDR3 nucleotides: TGTGCCATCAGTGCCCTAGCGGGAGGTGGTGAGCAGTTCTTC. This codes for CAISALAGGGEQFF.

This clonotype was counted many times. The gene calls are TRBV19 and TRBJ1-1; D perhaps matches TRBD1 (6 bases). Germline lookup yields CDR1 LNHDA and CDR2 SQIVND (reference sequence). This CDR3 contains 14 residues. This CDR3 reads CAIRETGGGTEAFF. The CDR3 nucleotides read TGTGCGATAAGGGAGACGGGGGGCGGCACTGAAGCTTTCTTT.

The V gene is TRBV13, the J gene TRBJ2-7; D call uncertain. V lost 5 bases and J lost 0, with 17 bases in between. This CDR3 is built from 16 residues. Germline-derived CDR1 and CDR2 are PRHDT and FYEKMQ (reference sequence). The CDR3 region is CASSLSGGPSSYEQYF. CDR3 nucleotides: TGTGCCAGCAGCCTTTCTGGCGGCCCATCCTCCTACGAGCAGTACTTC.